This T cell receptor beta chain derives from a study of blood T cell repertoires in COVID-19. Background on the study: Donors in the United States, Italy and Spain gave samples during acute or convalescent COVID-19. T cells, B-cell-depleted T cells, or PBMCs supplied cDNA or gDNA.

The CDR3 length is 16 residues. With 3 bases clipped from V and 0 bases from J, the junction kept 4 bases outside the gene matches. Per the germline V gene, CDR1 is SGHDN and CDR2 is FVKESK. As handled by the study authors: The authors estimated nucleated cell counts from reference gene primer amplification. Clones were read by immunoSEQ multiplex PCR, and TCRdb kept only the in-frame ones, dropping some. The DNA was the basis for D and trimming; V, J and clone size are from that table. The sample lists 22,000 or so clones, roughly nine tenths seen once, with 4% to 5% in the top ten. This clone showed up just a few times.

The gene calls are TRBV14 and TRBJ2-3, with TRBD1 matching 9 bases. Sample: peripheral blood. The clonotype originates from a human donor in a cohort sampled during active COVID-19. This chain's CDR3 is CASSQWTGVSTDTQYF. CDR3 DNA: TGTGCCAGCAGCCAGTGGACAGGGGTGAGCACAGATACGCAGTATTTT.